This T cell receptor beta chain stems from a study of blood T cell repertoires in COVID-19 (dated by TCRdb to about 2020). The study in broad terms: Collaborator samples came from the United States, Italy and Spain and covered acute and convalescent phases of COVID-19. Where HLA class I and class II types were available, the types were taken from metadata supplied by the sample provider, not from assay-based typing. Samples were obtained from the ongoing ImmuneRACE study (first 160 participants) and from 1,254 subjects provided by 6 global collaborators. Subjects who had been exposed to COVID-19, were actively infected with it, or had recovered from it provided the deeply sampled blood TCRbeta repertoires that made up the dataset. The repertoires were released in a freely available public database meant as a resource for research on the immune response to SARS-CoV-2. The prospective study material was composed of cDNA or gDNA derived from T cells, B-cell-depleted T cells, or PBMCs. A de-identified subject ID, COVID-19 status, age in years and sex were almost always included in the sample metadata.

CDR3 length: 13 amino acids, cysteine to phenylalanine. Only the CDR3 DNA stays, 39 bases, in frame from base 1. Looking up the germline V gene yields CDR1 SGHTA and CDR2 FQGNSA. Deletion took 6 bases off V and 2 bases off J, with a span of 9 bases between the germline ends. What the study reported, not specific to this receptor: The amount of clinical and demographic metadata varied by source and participant and was provided uncurated.

TCRbeta CDR3 regions were amplified from genomic DNA using the immunoSEQ Assay, a bias-controlled multiplex PCR. The paper's processing steps were these. Nucleated cell counts per sample were estimated from amplification of reference gene primers within the assay. To quantify the absolute abundance of each unique TCRbeta CDR3 rearrangement, sequence reads were collapsed and filtered. For each sample, productive Simpson clonality was calculated as the square root of Simpson's diversity index across productive rearrangements. Held by TCRdb, this immuneACCESS table contains in-frame sequences only and omits some clones. Under half of the omission traces to an unresolved V gene where checked; the cause of the rest is unknown. V and J calls plus clone size are reproduced from that table; the DNA served to infer D and trimming. This sample gives approximately 120,000 clones in total; less than 90% of them show up just once. Over 15% of the sample belongs to the ten largest clones.

Each collaborating institution followed its own protocols to collect whole blood in K2EDTA tubes. For TCRbeta analysis, collaborators shipped samples in one of three forms: frozen whole blood, isolated PBMCs, or DNA extracted from either of those sample types. As concerns this clone: The antigen it recognizes is unknown. No much larger clone exists at a distance of one base, and base qualities are not known.

The V gene is TRBV7-2 and the J gene is TRBJ2-3; the D region possibly corresponds to TRBD2 (5 bases align). Material for sequencing was peripheral blood. This TCR derives from a woman aged 60-75 years with acute or convalescent COVID-19. CDR3 protein: CASRPTNTDTQYF. The DNA sequence is TGTGCCAGCAGACCGACTAACACAGATACGCAGTATTTT.